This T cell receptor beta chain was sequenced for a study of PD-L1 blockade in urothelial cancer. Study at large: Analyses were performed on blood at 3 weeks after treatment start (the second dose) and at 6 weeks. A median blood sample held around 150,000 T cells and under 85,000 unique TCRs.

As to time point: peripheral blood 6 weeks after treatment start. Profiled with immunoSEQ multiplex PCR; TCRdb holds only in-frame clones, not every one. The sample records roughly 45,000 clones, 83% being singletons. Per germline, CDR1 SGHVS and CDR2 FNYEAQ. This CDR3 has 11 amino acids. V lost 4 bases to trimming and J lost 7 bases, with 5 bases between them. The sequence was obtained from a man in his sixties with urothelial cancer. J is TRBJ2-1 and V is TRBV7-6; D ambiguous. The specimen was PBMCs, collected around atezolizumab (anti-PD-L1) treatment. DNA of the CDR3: TGTGCCAGCAGCTCGAGTAATGAGCAGTTCTTC. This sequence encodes CASSSSNEQFF.